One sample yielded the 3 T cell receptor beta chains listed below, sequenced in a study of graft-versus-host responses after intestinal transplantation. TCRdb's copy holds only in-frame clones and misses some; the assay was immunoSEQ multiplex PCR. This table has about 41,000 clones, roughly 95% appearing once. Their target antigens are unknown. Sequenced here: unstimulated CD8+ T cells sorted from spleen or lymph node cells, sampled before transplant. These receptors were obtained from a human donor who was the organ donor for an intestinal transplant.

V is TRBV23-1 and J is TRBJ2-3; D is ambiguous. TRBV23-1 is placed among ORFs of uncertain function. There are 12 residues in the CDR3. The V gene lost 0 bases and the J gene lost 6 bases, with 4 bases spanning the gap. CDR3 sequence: CASSQSSDTQYF. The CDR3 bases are TGCGCCAGCAGTCAATCTTCCGATACGCAGTATTTT.

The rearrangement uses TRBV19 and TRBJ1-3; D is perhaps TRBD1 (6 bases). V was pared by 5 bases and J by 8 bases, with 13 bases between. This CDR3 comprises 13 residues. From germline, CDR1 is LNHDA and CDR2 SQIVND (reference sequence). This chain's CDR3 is CASSPGQLDTIYF. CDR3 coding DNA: TGTGCCAGTAGTCCAGGACAGTTGGACACCATATATTTT. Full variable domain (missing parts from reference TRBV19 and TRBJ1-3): DGGITQSPKYLFRKEGQNVTLSCEQNLNHDAMYWYRQDPGQGLRLIYYSQIVNDFQKGDIAEGYSVSREKKESFPLTVTSAQKNPTAFYLCASSPGQLDTIYFGEGSWLTVV.

The DNA of the CDR3 is TGTGCCAGCAGCTTATCCGGGAATGAGCAGTTCTTC. It encodes CASSLSGNEQFF. The chain recombines TRBV7-2 with TRBJ2-1; no firm D call. V was shortened by 2 bases and J by 7 bases, with 6 bases between the two germline ends. CDR1 is SGHTA, CDR2 FQGNSA, per germline. CDR3 length equals 12 residues.